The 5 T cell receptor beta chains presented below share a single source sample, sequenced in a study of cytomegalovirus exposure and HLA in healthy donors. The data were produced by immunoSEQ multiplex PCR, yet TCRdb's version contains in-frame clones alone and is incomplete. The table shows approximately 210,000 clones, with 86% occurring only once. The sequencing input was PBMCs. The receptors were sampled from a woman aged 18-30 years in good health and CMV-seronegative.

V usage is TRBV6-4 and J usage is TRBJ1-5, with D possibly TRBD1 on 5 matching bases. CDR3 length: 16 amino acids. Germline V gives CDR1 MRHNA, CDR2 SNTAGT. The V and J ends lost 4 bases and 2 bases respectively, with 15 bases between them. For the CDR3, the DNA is TGTGCCAGCAGTGTTGATGGGGGGGGAGGCAATCAGCCCCAGCATTTT. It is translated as CASSVDGGGGNQPQHF.

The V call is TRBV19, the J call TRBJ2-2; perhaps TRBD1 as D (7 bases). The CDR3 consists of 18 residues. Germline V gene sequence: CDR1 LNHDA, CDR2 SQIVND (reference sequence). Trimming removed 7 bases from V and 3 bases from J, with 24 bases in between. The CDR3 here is CASNYEPRTGGYTGELFF. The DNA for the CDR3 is TGTGCCAGTAACTACGAACCTAGGACAGGAGGGTACACCGGGGAGCTGTTTTTT.

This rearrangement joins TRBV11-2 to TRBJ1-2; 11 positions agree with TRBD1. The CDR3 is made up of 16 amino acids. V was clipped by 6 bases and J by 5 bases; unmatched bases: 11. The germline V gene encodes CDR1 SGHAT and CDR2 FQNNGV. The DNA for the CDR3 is TGTGCCAGCAGTTTGGGACAGGGGGTTAGCTTTTATGGCTACACCTTC. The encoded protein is CASSLGQGVSFYGYTF.

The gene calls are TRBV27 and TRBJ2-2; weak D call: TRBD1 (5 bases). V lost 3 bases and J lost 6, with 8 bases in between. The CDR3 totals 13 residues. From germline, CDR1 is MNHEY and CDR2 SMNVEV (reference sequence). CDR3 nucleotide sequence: TGTGCCAGCAGTTTGTCAGGGCCCGGGGAGCTGTTTTTT. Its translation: CASSLSGPGELFF.

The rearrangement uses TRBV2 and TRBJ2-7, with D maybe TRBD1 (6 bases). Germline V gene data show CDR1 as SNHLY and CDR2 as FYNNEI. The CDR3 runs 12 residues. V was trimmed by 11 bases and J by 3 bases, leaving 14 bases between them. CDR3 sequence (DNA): TGTGCCGGCCGGACAGTTGGCTACGAGCAGTACTTC. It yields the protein CAGRTVGYEQYF.